This passage covers 8 T cell receptor beta chains from one sample sequenced in a study of T cell responses to AZD1222 COVID-19 vaccine. Here immunoSEQ multiplex PCR was the method, and the copy in TCRdb shows in-frame clones only, minus some. The sample yields some 150,000 clones, roughly 89% seen once. Source: peripheral blood, taken 28 days after the second AZD1222 dose. The receptor set was obtained from an adult who received the AZD1222 COVID-19 vaccine.

The J gene is TRBJ2-7, the V gene TRBV9; the match to TRBD2 covers 9 bases. Germline V gene sequence: CDR1 SGDLS, CDR2 YYNGEE. The length of the CDR3 is 14 residues. V gave up 2 bases and J gave up 4 bases; unmatched junction bases: 4. This chain's CDR3 is CASSVGGRAYEQYF. CDR3 DNA: TGTGCCAGCAGCGTTGGCGGGAGGGCGTACGAGCAGTACTTC.

A few counts support this clone. The chain has TRBV28 and TRBJ2-2; tentative D call: TRBD1 (6 bases). Germline V CDR1 and CDR2: MDHEN, SYDVKM. The V end lost 4 bases, the J end lost 4 bases, and 13 bases lay between the germline ends. This CDR3 has 15 residues. The CDR3 DNA is TGTGCCAGCAGTTCTAACAGGGTAATCACCGGGGAGCTGTTTTTT. Translating gives CASSSNRVITGELFF.

V gene TRBV4-1 combines with J gene TRBJ1-3; no definite D call. Trimming cost V 2 bases and J 8 bases, with 13 bases left between them. The CDR3 contains 14 residues. CDR1 MGHRA and CDR2 YSYEKL come from the germline V gene. The CDR3, as DNA: TGCGCCAGCAGCCAAAGTATAAATGCGGACACCATATATTTT. Its protein product is CASSQSINADTIYF.

This chain uses TRBV7-9 with TRBJ1-2, with a tentative D call TRBD1 (5 bases). This CDR3 is built from 16 residues. V was pared by 3 bases and J by 10 bases, with 24 bases between. Germline CDR1 is SEHNR and CDR2 is FQNEAQ (reference sequence). As DNA, the CDR3 is TGTGCCAGCAGCTTCTCCGGGACTACTCGTCCTCTGGACTACACCTTC. It encodes CASSFSGTTRPLDYTF.

The DNA of the CDR3 is TGTGCCAGCACCCCCTCCCCGTACAATGAGCAGTTCTTC. Protein: CASTPSPYNEQFF. V and J are TRBV25-1 and TRBJ2-1; D is unclear. Per the germline V gene, CDR1 is MGHDK and CDR2 is SYGVNS. Trimming stripped 7 bases from V and 4 bases from J, with 11 bases between. The CDR3 spans 13 residues.

The rearrangement uses TRBV6-2 or TRBV6-3 and TRBJ1-1; 8 bases are a match to TRBD1. V lost 2 bases to trimming and J lost 2 bases; unmatched junction nucleotides: 4. There are 15 residues in the CDR3. Per the germline V gene, CDR1 is MNHEY and CDR2 is SVGEGT. The CDR3 DNA sequence: TGTGCCAGCAGTTACCCCCCAGGGGGCAACACTGAAGCTTTCTTT. It encodes CASSYPPGGNTEAFF.

The J gene is TRBJ2-4, the V gene TRBV18, with 8 positions matching TRBD1. The CDR3 is 14 amino acids. Germline loops: CDR1 KGHSH, CDR2 LQKENI. V lost 6 bases and J lost 6; bases outside the gene matches: 7. CDR3 sequence: CASSPTDRGNIQYF. The CDR3 DNA reads TGTGCCAGCTCCCCGACAGACAGGGGAAACATTCAGTACTTC.

The CDR3 reads CATSDGYGYTF. In DNA, the CDR3 is TGTGCCACCAGTGACGGCTATGGCTACACCTTC. V and J are TRBV24-1 and TRBJ1-2; D unresolved. Germline lookup yields CDR1 KGHDR and CDR2 SFDVKD. The CDR3 covers 11 residues. With 4 bases removed from V and 4 bases from J, the gap between germline ends came to 3 bases.